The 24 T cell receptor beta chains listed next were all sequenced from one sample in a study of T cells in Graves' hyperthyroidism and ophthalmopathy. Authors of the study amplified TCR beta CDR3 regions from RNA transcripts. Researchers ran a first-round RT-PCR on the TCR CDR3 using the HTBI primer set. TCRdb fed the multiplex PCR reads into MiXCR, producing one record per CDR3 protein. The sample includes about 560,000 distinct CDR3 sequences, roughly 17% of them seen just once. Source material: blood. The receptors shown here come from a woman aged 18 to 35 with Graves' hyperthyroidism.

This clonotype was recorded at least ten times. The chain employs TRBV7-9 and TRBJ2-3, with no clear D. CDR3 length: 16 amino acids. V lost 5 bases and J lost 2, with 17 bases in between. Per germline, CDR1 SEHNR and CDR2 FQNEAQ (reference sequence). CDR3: CASSLQISTVTDTQYF. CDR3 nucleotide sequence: TGTGCCAGCAGCCTGCAAATCTCAACCGTCACAGATACGCAGTATTTT.

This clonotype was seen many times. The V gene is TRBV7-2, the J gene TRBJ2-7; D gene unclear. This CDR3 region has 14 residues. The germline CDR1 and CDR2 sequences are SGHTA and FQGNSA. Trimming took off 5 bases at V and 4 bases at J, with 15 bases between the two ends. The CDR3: CASSKIPTSYEQYF. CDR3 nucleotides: TGTGCCAGCAGCAAAATCCCAACCTCTTACGAGCAGTACTTC.

CDR3 in DNA: TGTGCCAGTAGCCCCGGGACTAGCCTTTACAATGAGCAGTTCTTC. Encoded protein: CASSPGTSLYNEQFF. The V call is TRBV11-2, the J call TRBJ2-1, with 9 bases fitting TRBD2. The junction had 10 bases not matched to a gene; V was cut back by 9 bases and J by 4 bases. This CDR3 is built from 15 residues. Germline values: CDR1 SGHAT, CDR2 FQNNGV.

CDR3 coding DNA: TGTGCCAGCAGCCAGCGGGGGGGGCCCACAGATACGCAGTATTTT. It translates to CASSQRGGPTDTQYF. V usage is TRBV6-1 and J usage is TRBJ2-3, with 10 bases identical to TRBD2. Per germline, CDR1 MNHNS and CDR2 SASEGT. J gave up 2 bases and V 6 bases, and 5 bases lay outside the gene matches. This CDR3 contains 15 residues.

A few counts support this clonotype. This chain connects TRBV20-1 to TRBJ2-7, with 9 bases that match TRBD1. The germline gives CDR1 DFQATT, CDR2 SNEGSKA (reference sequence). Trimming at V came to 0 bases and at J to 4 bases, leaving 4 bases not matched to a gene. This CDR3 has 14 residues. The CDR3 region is CSAREHRGRYEQYF. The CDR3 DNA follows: TGCAGTGCTAGAGAGCACAGGGGGCGATACGAGCAGTACTTC.

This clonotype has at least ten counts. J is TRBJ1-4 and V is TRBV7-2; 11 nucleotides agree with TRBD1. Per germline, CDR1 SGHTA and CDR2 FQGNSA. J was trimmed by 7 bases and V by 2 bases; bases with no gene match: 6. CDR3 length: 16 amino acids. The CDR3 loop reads CASSLPTGTGGEKLFF. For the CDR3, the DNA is TGTGCCAGCAGCTTACCAACCGGGACAGGGGGTGAAAAACTGTTTTTT.

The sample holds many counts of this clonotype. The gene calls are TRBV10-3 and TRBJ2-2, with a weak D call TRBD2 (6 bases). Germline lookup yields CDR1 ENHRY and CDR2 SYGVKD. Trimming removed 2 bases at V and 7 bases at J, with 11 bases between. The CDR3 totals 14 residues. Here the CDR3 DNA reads TGTGCCATCAGTGAGCTTAGCGGTGACGGGGAGCTGTTTTTT. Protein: CAISELSGDGELFF.

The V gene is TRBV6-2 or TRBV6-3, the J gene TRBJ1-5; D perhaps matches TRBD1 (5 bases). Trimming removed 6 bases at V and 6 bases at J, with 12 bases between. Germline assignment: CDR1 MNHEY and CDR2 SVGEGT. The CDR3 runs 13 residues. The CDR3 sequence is CASRSQEFQPQHF. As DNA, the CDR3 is TGTGCCAGCAGGTCACAGGAATTTCAGCCCCAGCATTTT.

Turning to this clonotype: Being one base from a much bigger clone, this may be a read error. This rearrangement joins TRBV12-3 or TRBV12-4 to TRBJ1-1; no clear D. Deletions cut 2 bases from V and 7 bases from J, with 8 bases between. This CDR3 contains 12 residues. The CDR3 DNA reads TGTGCCAGCAGTTTACGACGGGGTGAAGCTTTCTTT. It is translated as CASSLRRGEAFF.

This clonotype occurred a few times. DNA for the CDR3: TGTGCCAGCAGCCAAGACCGCCTAGCGGGAGGATTCAATGAGCAGTTCTTC. Amino acid sequence: CASSQDRLAGGFNEQFF. The rearrangement links TRBV4-2 to TRBJ2-1; 11 bases are a match to TRBD2. CDR3 length: 17 amino acids. V trimming: 0 bases; J trimming: 6 bases; junction bases outside the gene matches: 7. Per germline, CDR1 LGHNA and CDR2 YNFKEQ.

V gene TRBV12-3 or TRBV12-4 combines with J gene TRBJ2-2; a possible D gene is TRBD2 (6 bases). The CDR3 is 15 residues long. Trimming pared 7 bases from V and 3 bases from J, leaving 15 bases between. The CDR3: CASTPGVWDTGELFF. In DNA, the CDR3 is TGTGCCAGCACCCCGGGGGTTTGGGACACCGGGGAGCTGTTTTTT.

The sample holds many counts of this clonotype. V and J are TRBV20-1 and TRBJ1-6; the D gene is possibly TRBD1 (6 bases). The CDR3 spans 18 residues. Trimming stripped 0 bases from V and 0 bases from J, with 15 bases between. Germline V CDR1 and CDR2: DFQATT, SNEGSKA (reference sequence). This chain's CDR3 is CSARDHHRAGSYNSPLHF. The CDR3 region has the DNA TGCAGTGCTAGAGACCACCACAGGGCCGGCTCCTATAATTCACCCCTCCACTTT.

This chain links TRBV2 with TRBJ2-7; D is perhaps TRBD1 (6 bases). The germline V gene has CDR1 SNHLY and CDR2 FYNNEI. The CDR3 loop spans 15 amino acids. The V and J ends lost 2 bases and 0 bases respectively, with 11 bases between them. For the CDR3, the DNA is TGTGCCAGCAGTGAATTGGCAGGGGACTCCTACGAGCAGTACTTC. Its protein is CASSELAGDSYEQYF. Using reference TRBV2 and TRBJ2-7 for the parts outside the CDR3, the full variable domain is EPEVTQTPSHQVTQMGQEVILRCVPISNHLYFYWYRQILGQKVEFLVSFYNNEISEKSEIFDDQFSVERPDGSNFTLKIRSTKLEDSAMYFCASSELAGDSYEQYFGPGTRLTVT.

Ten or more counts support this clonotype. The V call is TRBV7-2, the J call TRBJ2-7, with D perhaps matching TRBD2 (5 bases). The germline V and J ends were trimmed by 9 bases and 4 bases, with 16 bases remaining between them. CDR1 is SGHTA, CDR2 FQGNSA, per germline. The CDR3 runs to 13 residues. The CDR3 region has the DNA TGTGCCAGTAGTCGGGGTGCGGCTTACGAGCAGTACTTC. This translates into CASSRGAAYEQYF.

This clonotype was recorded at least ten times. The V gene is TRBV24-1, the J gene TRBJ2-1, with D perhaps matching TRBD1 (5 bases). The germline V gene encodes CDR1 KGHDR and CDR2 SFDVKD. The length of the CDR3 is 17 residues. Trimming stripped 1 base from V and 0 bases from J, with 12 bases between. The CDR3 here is CATSDLVRQSSYNEQFF. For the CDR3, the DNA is TGTGCCACCAGTGATTTAGTTCGACAGAGCTCCTACAATGAGCAGTTCTTC.

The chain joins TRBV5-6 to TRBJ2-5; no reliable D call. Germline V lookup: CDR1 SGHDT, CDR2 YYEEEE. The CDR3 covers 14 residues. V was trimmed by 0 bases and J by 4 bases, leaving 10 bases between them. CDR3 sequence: CASSLVDRPETQYF. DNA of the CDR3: TGTGCCAGCAGCTTGGTGGATCGTCCAGAGACCCAGTACTTC.

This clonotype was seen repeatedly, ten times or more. The CDR3 here is CAISELSNTGELFF. Written as DNA, the CDR3 is TGTGCCATCAGTGAACTTTCGAACACCGGGGAGCTGTTTTTT. V gene TRBV10-3 combines with J gene TRBJ2-2, with D unresolved. CDR1 and CDR2 (germline): ENHRY, SYGVKD. V gave up 3 bases and J gave up 0 bases, with 5 bases separating them. This CDR3 has 14 amino acids.

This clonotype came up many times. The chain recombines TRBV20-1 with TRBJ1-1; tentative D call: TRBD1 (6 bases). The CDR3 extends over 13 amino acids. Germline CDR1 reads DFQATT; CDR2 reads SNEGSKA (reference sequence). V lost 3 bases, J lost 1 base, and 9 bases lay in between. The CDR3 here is CSARTGQNTEAFF. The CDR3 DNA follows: TGCAGTGCTAGGACAGGCCAGAACACTGAAGCTTTCTTT.

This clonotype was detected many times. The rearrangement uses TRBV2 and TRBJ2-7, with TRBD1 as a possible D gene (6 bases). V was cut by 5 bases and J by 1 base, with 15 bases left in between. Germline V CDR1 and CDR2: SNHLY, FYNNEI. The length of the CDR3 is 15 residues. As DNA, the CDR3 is TGTGCCAGCAGTACGAGCAGGGGCCCTTCCTACGAGCAGTACTTC. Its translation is CASSTSRGPSYEQYF.

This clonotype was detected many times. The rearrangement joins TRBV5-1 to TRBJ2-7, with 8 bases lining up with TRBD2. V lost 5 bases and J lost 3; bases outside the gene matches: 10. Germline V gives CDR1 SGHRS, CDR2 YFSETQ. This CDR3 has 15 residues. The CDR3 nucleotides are TGCGCCAGCAGTTGGATGGCGGGAGGAGGCTACGAGCAGTACTTC. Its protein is CASSWMAGGGYEQYF.

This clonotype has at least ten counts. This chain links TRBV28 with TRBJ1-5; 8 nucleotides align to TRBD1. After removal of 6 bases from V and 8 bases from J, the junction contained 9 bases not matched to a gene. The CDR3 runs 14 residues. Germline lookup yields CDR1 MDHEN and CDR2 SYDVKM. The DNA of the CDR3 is TGTGCCAGCAGAAGTTGGACAGGGAGGAAGCCCCAGCATTTT. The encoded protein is CASRSWTGRKPQHF.

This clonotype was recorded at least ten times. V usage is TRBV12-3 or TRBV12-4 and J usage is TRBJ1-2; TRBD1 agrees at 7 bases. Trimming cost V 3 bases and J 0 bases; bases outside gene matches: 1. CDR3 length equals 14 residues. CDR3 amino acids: CASSLGQSNYGYTF. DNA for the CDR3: TGTGCCAGCAGTTTGGGACAGTCTAACTATGGCTACACCTTC.

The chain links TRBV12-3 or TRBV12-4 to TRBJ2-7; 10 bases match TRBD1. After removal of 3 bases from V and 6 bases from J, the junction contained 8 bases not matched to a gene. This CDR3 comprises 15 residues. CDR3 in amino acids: CASSLWGTGEPEQYF. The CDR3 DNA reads TGTGCCAGCAGTTTGTGGGGGACAGGGGAACCCGAGCAGTACTTC.

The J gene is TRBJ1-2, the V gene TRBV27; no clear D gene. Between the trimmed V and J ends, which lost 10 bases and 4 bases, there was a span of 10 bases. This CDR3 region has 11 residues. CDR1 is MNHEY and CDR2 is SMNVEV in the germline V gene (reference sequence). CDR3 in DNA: TGTGCCACCCAAGACATCTATGGCTACACCTTC. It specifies CATQDIYGYTF.